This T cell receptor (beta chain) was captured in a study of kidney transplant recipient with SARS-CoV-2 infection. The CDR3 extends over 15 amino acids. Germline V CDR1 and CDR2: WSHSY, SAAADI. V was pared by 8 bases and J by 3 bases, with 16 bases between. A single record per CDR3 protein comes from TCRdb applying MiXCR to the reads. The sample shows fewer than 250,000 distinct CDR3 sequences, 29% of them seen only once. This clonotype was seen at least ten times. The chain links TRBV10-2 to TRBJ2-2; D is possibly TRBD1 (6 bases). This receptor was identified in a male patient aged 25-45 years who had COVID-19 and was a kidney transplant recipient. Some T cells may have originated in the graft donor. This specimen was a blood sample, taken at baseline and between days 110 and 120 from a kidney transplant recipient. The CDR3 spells CASQRTDIDTGELFF. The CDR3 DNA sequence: TGCGCCAGCCAAAGGACAGATATTGACACCGGGGAGCTGTTTTTT.